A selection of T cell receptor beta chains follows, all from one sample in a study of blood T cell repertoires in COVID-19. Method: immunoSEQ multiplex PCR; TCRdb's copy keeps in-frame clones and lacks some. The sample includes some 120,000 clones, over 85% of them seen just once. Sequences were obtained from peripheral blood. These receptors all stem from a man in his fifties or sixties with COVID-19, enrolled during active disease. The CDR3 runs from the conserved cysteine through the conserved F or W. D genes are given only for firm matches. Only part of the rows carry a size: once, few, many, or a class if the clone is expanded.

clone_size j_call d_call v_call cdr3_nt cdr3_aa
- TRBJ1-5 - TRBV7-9 TGTGCCAGCAGCCTTGGACAGTTCCTTGAGCAGCCCCAGCATTTT CASSLGQFLEQPQHF
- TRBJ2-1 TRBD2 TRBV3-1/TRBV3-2 TGTGCCAGCAGCCGTACCGGACTAGCGGGGGCCAATGAGCAGTTCTTC CASSRTGLAGANEQFF
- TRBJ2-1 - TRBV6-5 TGTGCCAGCAGTACAGGGAATGAGCAGTTCTTC CASSTGNEQFF
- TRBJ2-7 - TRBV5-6 TGTGCCAGCAGCTACCCGGACAGCGAGCAGTACTTC CASSYPDSEQYF
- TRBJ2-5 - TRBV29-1 TGCAGCGTTGAAGGAACACAGGGTAGGGAGACCCAGTACTTC CSVEGTQGRETQYF
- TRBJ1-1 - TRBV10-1 TGCGCCAGCAGTGAGTCAAGGTCAGGGAACACTGAAGCTTTCTTT CASSESRSGNTEAFF
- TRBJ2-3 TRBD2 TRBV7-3 TGTGCCAGCAGCCCAACTAGCGGAGGTGGGGATACGCAGTATTTT CASSPTSGGGDTQYF
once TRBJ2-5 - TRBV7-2 TGTGCCAGCACTCTGAGGCAGGGTGAGACCCAGTACTTC CASTLRQGETQYF
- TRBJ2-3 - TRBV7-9 TGTGCCAGCAGCCCACGGGGAGCTACGCAGTATTTT CASSPRGATQYF
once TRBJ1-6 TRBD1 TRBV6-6 TGTGCCAGCAGTCGAGGGACAGGGGGGGATAATTCACCCCTCCACTTT CASSRGTGGDNSPLHF
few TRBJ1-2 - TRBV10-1 TGCGCCAGCAGTGACGGCCAGGGTGGCGGCTACACCTTC CASSDGQGGGYTF
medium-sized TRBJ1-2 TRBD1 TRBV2 TGTGCCAGCAGGTCACAGACCGGGACAGCCTATGGCTACACCTTC CASRSQTGTAYGYTF
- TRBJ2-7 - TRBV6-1 TGTGCCAGCAGTGAACCGAATAGCGGAGCATCCCACGAGCAGTACTTC CASSEPNSGASHEQYF
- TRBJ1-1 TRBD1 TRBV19 TGTGCCAGTATGGACAGGGGGCGTACTGAAGCTTTCTTT CASMDRGRTEAFF
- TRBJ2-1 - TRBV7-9 TGTGCCAGCAGCTTAGCGCCCAGGGAGCAGTTCTTC CASSLAPREQFF
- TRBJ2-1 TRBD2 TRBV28 TGTGCCAGCAGACCCGGGGGGGGAGCGACCAGAGCCCTTGCGGGGGAGCAGTTCTTC CASRPGGGATRALAGEQFF
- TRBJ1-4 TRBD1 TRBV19 TGTGCCAGTAGTCCAATGACAGGGAATAATGAAAAACTGTTTTTT CASSPMTGNNEKLFF
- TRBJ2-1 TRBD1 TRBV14 TGTGCCAGCAGCCTCCGGGACAGGGGGTACAATGAGCAGTTCTTC CASSLRDRGYNEQFF
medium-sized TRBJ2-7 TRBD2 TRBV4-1 TGCGCCAGCAGCCTGCTACTAGCGGTGGATTCGGAGCAGTACTTC CASSLLLAVDSEQYF
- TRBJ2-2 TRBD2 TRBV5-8 TGTGCCAGCAGCTTGGGGCTAGCGGGATACACCGGGGAGCTGTTTTTT CASSLGLAGYTGELFF
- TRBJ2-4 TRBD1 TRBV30 TGTGCCTGGAGTGTACCCCTCCCAGGGGGCTCAAACATTCAGTACTTC CAWSVPLPGGSNIQYF
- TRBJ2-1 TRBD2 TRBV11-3 TGTGCCAGCAGGGGAAGCGGGAGTTACAATGAGCAGTTCTTC CASRGSGSYNEQFF
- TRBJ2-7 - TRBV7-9 TGTGCCAGCAGCTTATACTCGGGTGGGTACGAGCAGTACTTC CASSLYSGGYEQYF
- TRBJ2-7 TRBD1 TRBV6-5 TGTGCCAGCAGCCGTGACAGGGGCCCGGTCCACGAGCAGTACTTC CASSRDRGPVHEQYF
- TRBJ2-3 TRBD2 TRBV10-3 TGTGCCCTCGGGACGGGAGGGAGCACAGATACGCAGTATTTT CALGTGGSTDTQYF
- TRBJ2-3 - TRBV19 TGTGCCAGTAGTATCCGGGACACAGATACGCAGTATTTT CASSIRDTDTQYF
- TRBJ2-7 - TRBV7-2 TGTGCCAGCAGCTCACGGGGCCGCGGACTAAAAATTTCCTACGAGCAGTACTTC CASSSRGRGLKISYEQYF
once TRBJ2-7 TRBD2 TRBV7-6 TGTGCCAGCAGCTTAGGGCCGACTAGCGGCGCATACGAGCAGTACTTC CASSLGPTSGAYEQYF
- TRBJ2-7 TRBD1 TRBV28 TGTGCCAGCAGTCTATGGGACAGCTCCTACGAGCAGTACTTC CASSLWDSSYEQYF
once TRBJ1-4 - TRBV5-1 TGCGCCAGCAGAGACAGGAGGAATGAAAAACTGTTTTTT CASRDRRNEKLFF
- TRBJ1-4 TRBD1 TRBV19 TGTGCCAGTAGTGGTTATCGGGGACAGGGGGCTGAAAAACTGTTTTTT CASSGYRGQGAEKLFF
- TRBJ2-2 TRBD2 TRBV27 TGTGCCAGCAGTTTAGGGGGGGTCACCGGGGAGCTGTTTTTT CASSLGGVTGELFF
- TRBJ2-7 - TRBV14 TGTGCCAGCAGCCGTTACTCCGGAGACGGCTACGAGCAGTACTTC CASSRYSGDGYEQYF
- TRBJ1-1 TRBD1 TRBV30 TGTGCCTGGGGAAGGGCAGGGGGCAAGGGTGAAGCTTTCTTT CAWGRAGGKGEAFF
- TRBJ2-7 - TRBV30 TGTGCCTGGAGTGTACTAAGCGAGACTTACGAGCAGTACTTC CAWSVLSETYEQYF
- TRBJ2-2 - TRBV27 TGTGCCATGCCGCTACTCTGGACTACTAACACCGGGGAGCTGTTTTTT CAMPLLWTTNTGELFF
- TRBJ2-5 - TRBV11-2 TGTGCCAGCAGCTCCAGGGGCGGCCAAGAGACCCAGTACTTC CASSSRGGQETQYF
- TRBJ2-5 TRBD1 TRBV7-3 TGTGCCAGCAGCGCCGGGACAGGGGGAGAGACCCAGTACTTC CASSAGTGGETQYF
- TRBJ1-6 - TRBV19 TGTGCCAGTAGTATAGTGGGAGGGGAAAATTCACCCCTCCACTTT CASSIVGGENSPLHF
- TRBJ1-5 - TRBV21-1 TGTGCCAGCAGCAGCGGCCTGGGACAGTGGAATCAGCCCCAGCATTTT CASSSGLGQWNQPQHF
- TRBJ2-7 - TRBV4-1 TGCGCCAGCAGCCAAGTGGGGGGGGGCATCTACGAGCAGTACTTC CASSQVGGGIYEQYF
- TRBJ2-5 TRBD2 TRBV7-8 TGTGCCAGCAGCCGGGGACTAGCGGGCCAGGAGACCCAGTACTTC CASSRGLAGQETQYF